The 10 T cell receptor beta chains in this list originate from one sample, sequenced in a study of T cells in Graves' hyperthyroidism and ophthalmopathy. Amplification of TCR beta CDR3 regions used RNA as the template. HTBI primers were the set used in a first-round RT-PCR of the TCR CDR3. TCRdb itself ran the multiplex PCR reads through MiXCR, one entry per CDR3 protein. The data show around 250,000 distinct CDR3 sequences, approximately 23% seen once. The specimen was blood. The receptor source for this set is a woman aged 40 to 50 with Graves' ophthalmopathy.

This clonotype was recorded at least ten times. The rearrangement joins TRBV5-8 to TRBJ1-2, with D perhaps TRBD1 (6 bases). Per germline, CDR1 SGHTS and CDR2 YDEGEE. V was cut by 4 bases and J by 2 bases, with 15 bases left in between. The CDR3 is 15 amino acids. The chain's CDR3 is CASSLSAGANYGYTF. The CDR3, as DNA: TGTGCCAGCAGCCTGTCCGCAGGGGCCAACTATGGCTACACCTTC.

Ten or more counts support this clonotype. The chain joins TRBV5-1 to TRBJ2-2; 10 bases are shared with TRBD1. The V gene end was trimmed by 4 bases and the J gene end by 3 bases; junction bases not matched to a gene: 3. CDR3 length: 15 residues. Germline V gives CDR1 SGHRS, CDR2 YFSETQ. The CDR3 sequence is CASSGGQGDTGELFF. The DNA for the CDR3 is TGCGCCAGCAGCGGAGGACAGGGGGACACCGGGGAGCTGTTTTTT.

In its sample, this clonotype was seen many times. This chain connects TRBV6-1 to TRBJ1-5; D is perhaps TRBD1 (5 bases). The V gene lost 4 bases and the J gene lost 6 bases, with 10 bases spanning the gap. This CDR3 is built from 13 residues. Germline lookup yields CDR1 MNHNS and CDR2 SASEGT. CDR3 DNA: TGTGCCAGCAGTGGGGGGGGGGTTCAGCCCCAGCATTTT. Amino acid sequence: CASSGGGVQPQHF.

The chain carries TRBV6-4 and TRBJ1-2, with TRBD1 matching over 9 bases. The CDR3 sequence is 14 residues long. Trimming took 5 bases from V and 2 from J; bases not matched to a gene: 3. Per the germline V gene, CDR1 is MRHNA and CDR2 is SNTAGT. CDR3 region: CASSTGQGNYGYTF. The CDR3 DNA sequence: TGTGCCAGCAGTACGGGACAGGGAAACTATGGCTACACCTTC.

This clonotype has a count of ten or more. The gene calls are TRBV28 and TRBJ2-7; 7 positions match TRBD1. The CDR3 covers 15 residues. Per the germline V gene, CDR1 is MDHEN and CDR2 is SYDVKM. Trimming removed 6 bases from V and 3 bases from J; junction bases left unmatched: 11. CDR3 DNA sequence: TGTGCCAGCAGCCCCCATGACAGGGATCTCTACGAGCAGTACTTC. Protein sequence: CASSPHDRDLYEQYF.

This chain connects TRBV9 to TRBJ2-3; TRBD2 matches 7 bases. With 3 bases clipped from V and 0 bases from J, the junction kept 7 bases outside the gene matches. Germline V gives CDR1 SGDLS, CDR2 YYNGEE. The CDR3 spans 16 residues. In DNA form, the CDR3 reads TGTGCCAGCAGCGGTGAGGGAGGGTCGAGCACAGATACGCAGTATTTT. This encodes CASSGEGGSSTDTQYF.

The sample holds many counts of this clonotype. The J gene is TRBJ2-7, the V gene TRBV28; possibly TRBD2 for D (5 bases). The CDR3 sequence is 15 residues long. V gave up 4 bases and J gave up 4 bases, with 17 bases separating them. Per the germline V gene, CDR1 is MDHEN and CDR2 is SYDVKM. The CDR3 DNA sequence: TGTGCCAGCAGTTCCCCCCGGTGGGAGCAGTACGAGCAGTACTTC. Residues: CASSSPRWEQYEQYF.

This chain links TRBV11-2 with TRBJ2-7; 13 bases align to TRBD2. This CDR3 is built from 16 residues. Trimming took 0 bases from V and 2 from J; bases not matched to a gene: 1. Germline V gives CDR1 SGHAT, CDR2 FQNNGV. Here the CDR3 reads CASSLEGTSGTYEQYF. The CDR3 region has the DNA TGTGCCAGCAGCTTAGAGGGGACTAGCGGGACCTACGAGCAGTACTTC. The full variable domain, in which reference TRBV11-2 and TRBJ2-7 provide the parts outside the CDR3, is EAGVAQSPRYKIIEKRQSVAFWCNPISGHATLYWYQQILGQGPKLLIQFQNNGVVDDSQLPKDRFSAERLKGVDSTLKIQPAKLEDSAVYLCASSLEGTSGTYEQYFGPGTRLTVT.

The V call is TRBV7-2, the J call TRBJ2-5; D remains ambiguous. The V end lost 11 bases, the J end lost 5 bases, and 9 bases lay between the germline ends. CDR3 length: 10 amino acids. CDR1 SGHTA and CDR2 FQGNSA come from the germline V gene. The CDR3 sequence: CAVRRETQYF. In DNA, the CDR3 is TGTGCCGTAAGGCGGGAGACCCAGTACTTC.

The genes are TRBV28 and TRBJ2-5; D possibly uses TRBD1 or TRBD2 (5 bases each). In germline, CDR1 is MDHEN, CDR2 SYDVKM. The CDR3 length is 16 residues. Trimming removed 7 bases at V and 4 bases at J, with 22 bases between. The CDR3 here is CASNSKGQGDLETQYF. The CDR3 region has the DNA TGTGCCAGCAACAGTAAAGGGCAGGGAGACTTAGAGACCCAGTACTTC.